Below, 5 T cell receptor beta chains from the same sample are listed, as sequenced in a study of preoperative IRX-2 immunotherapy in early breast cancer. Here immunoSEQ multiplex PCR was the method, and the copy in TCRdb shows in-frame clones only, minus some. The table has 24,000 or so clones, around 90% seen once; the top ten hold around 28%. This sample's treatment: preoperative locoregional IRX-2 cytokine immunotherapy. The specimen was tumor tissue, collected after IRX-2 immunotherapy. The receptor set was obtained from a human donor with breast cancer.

The CDR3 nucleotides are TGTGCCTGGAGTTCCGGGACACGGGAGACCCAGTACTTC. This translates into CAWSSGTRETQYF. V gene TRBV30 combines with J gene TRBJ2-5; TRBD1 is a possible D gene (6 bases). This CDR3 is 13 amino acids long. V was shortened by 2 bases and J by 5 bases, with 12 bases between the two germline ends. Germline values: CDR1 GTSNPN, CDR2 SVGIG (reference sequence).

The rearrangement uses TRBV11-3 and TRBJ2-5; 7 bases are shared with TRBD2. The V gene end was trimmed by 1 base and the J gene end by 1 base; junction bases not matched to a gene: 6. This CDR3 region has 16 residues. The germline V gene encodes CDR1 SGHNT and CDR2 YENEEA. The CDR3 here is CASSLAGGTLQETQYF. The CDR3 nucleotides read TGTGCCAGCAGCTTAGCGGGGGGAACCCTCCAAGAGACCCAGTACTTC.

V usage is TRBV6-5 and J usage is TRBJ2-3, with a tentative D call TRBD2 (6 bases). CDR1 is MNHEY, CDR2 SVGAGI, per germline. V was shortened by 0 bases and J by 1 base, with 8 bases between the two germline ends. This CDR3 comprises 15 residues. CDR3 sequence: CASSYSGTRTDTQYF. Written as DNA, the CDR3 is TGTGCCAGCAGTTACTCAGGGACTCGCACAGATACGCAGTATTTT.

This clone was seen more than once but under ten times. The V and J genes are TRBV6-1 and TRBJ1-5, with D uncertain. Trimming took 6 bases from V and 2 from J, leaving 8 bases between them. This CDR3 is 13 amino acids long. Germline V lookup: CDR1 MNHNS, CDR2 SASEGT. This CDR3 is CASSPEGNQPQHF. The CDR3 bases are TGTGCCAGCAGCCCCGAGGGCAATCAGCCCCAGCATTTT.

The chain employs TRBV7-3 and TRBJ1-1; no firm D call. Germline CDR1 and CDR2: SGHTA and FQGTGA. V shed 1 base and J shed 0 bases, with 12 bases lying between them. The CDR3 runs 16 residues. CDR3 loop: CASSLRPSMLNTEAFF. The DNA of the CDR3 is TGTGCCAGCAGCTTAAGGCCTAGTATGCTGAACACTGAAGCTTTCTTT.